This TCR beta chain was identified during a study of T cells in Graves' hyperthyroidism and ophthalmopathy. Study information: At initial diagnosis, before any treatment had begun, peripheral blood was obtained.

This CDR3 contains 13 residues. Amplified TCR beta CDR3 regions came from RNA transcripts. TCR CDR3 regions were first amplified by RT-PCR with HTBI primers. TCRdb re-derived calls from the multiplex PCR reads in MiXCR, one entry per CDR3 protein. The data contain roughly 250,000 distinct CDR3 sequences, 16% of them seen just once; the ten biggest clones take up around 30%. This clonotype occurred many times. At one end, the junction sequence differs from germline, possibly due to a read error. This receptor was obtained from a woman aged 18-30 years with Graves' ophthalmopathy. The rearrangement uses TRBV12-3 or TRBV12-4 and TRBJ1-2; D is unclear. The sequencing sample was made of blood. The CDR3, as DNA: TGTGCCAGCATTTTAACACCTTCGGAGGGCTACACCTTC. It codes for CASILTPSEGYTF.